The entry below describes one T cell receptor beta chain. Its matching antigen is unknown. Per the germline V gene, CDR1 is MDHEN and CDR2 is SYDVKM. V shed 6 bases and J shed 9 bases, with 9 bases lying between them. There are 10 residues in the CDR3. This entry is derived from a study of cytotoxic CD8 clonotypes in ibrutinib-treated CLL. Data came from immunoSEQ multiplex PCR; TCRdb stores just in-frame clones and leaves some out. The sample lists about 50,000 clones; 53% were seen once. Study-level points and caveats: Public clonotypes were rare and shrank or held steady on treatment. Clonality climbed at ibrutinib response, then dropped toward baseline at progression.

The sequence came from a human donor with chronic lymphocytic leukemia. The starting material was PBMCs, obtained after 12 months of ibrutinib treatment. V and J are TRBV28 and TRBJ2-7; D call uncertain. CDR3 sequence (DNA): TGTGCCAGCAGCAACCAGTGGCAGTACTTC. It encodes CASSNQWQYF.